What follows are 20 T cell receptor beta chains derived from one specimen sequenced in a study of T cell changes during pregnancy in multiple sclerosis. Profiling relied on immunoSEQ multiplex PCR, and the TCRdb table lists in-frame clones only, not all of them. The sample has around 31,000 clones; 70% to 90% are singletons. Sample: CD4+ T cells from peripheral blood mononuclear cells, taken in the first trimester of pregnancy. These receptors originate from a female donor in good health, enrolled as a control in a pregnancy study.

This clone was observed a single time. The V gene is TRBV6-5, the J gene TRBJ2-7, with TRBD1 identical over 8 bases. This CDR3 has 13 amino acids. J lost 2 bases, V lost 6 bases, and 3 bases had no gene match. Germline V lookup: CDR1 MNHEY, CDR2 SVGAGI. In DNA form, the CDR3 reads TGTGCCAGCAGCCAGGGGGCCCCCTACGAGCAGTACTTC. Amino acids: CASSQGAPYEQYF.

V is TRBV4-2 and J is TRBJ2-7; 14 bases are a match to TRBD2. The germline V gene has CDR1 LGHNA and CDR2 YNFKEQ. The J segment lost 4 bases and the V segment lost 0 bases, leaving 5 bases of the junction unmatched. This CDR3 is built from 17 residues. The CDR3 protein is CASSQDRTSGGLYEQYF. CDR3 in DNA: TGTGCCAGCAGCCAAGATCGGACTAGCGGGGGGTTATACGAGCAGTACTTC.

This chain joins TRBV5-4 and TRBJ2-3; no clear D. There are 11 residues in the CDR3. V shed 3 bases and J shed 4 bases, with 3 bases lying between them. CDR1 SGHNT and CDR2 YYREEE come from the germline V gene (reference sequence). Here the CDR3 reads CASSSSDTQYF. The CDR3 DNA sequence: TGTGCCAGCAGCTCCTCAGATACGCAGTATTTT.

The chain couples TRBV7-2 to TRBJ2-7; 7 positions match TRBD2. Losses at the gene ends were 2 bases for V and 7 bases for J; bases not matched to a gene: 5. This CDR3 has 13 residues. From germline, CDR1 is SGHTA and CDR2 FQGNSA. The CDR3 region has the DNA TGTGCCAGCAGCTTACGGGTGGGGGGGGAGCAGTACTTC. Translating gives CASSLRVGGEQYF.

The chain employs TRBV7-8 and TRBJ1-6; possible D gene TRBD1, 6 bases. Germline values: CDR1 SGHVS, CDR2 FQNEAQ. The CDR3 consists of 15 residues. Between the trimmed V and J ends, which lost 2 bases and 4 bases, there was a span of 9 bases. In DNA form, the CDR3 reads TGTGCCAGCAGCTTACAGGGGCAGTATAATTCACCCCTCCACTTT. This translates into CASSLQGQYNSPLHF.

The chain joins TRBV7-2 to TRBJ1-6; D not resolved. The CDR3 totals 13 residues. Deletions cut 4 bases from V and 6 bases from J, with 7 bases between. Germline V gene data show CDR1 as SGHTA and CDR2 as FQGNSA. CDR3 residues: CASSYGVNSPLHF. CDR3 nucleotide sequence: TGTGCCAGCAGCTACGGGGTTAATTCACCCCTCCACTTT.

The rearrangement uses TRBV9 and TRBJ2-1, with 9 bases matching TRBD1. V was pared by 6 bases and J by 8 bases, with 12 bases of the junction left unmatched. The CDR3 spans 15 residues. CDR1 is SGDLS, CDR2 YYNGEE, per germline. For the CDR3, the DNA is TGTGCCAGCACCCGTGGGGACAGGGTTAGGGATGAGCAGTTCTTC. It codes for CASTRGDRVRDEQFF. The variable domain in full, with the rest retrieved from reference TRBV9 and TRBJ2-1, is DSGVTQTPKHLITATGQRVTLRCSPRSGDLSVYWYQQSLDQGLQFLIQYYNGEERAKGNILERFSAQQFPDLHSELNLSSLELGDSALYFCASTRGDRVRDEQFFGPGTRLTVL.

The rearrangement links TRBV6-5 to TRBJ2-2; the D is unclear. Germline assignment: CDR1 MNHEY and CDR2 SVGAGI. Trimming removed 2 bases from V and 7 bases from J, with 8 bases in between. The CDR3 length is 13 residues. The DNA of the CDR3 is TGTGCCAGCAGTTACCAGGCCCACGGGGAGCTGTTTTTT. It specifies CASSYQAHGELFF.

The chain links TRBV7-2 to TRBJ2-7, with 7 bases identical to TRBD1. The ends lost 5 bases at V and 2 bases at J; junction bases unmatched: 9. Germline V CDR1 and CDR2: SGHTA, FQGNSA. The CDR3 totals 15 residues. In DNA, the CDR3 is TGTGCCAGCAGCGTTACCGGGACAGTAACCTACGAGCAGTACTTC. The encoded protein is CASSVTGTVTYEQYF.

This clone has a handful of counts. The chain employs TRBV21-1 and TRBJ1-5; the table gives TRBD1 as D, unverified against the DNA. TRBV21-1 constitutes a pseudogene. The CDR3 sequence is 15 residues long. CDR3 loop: CASRWWDRGDQPQHF. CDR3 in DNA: TGTGCCAGCAGATGGTGGGACAGGGGAGACCAGCCCCAGCATTTT.

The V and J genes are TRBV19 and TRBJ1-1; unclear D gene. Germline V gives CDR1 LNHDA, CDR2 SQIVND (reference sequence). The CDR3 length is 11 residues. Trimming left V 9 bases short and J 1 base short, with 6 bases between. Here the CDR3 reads CASVSNTEAFF. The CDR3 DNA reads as TGTGCCAGCGTATCGAACACTGAAGCTTTCTTT.

CDR3 sequence: CATSRAVGQGSTDTQYF. CDR3 nucleotides: TGTGCCACCAGCAGAGCCGTCGGGCAGGGGAGCACAGATACGCAGTATTTT. The V and J genes are TRBV15 and TRBJ2-3; a weak D match, TRBD1 (6 bases). V lost 1 base to trimming and J lost 0 bases, with 14 bases between them. Looked up from germline, CDR1 is LNHNV and CDR2 is YYDKDF (reference sequence). The CDR3 spans 17 residues.

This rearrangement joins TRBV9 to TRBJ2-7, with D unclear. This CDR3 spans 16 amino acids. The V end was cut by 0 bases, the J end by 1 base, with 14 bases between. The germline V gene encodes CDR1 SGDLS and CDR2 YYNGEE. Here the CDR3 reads CASSVDGRSLSYEQYF. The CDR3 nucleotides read TGTGCCAGCAGCGTAGACGGCAGGTCCCTTTCCTACGAGCAGTACTTC. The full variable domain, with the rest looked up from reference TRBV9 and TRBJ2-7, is DSGVTQTPKHLITATGQRVTLRCSPRSGDLSVYWYQQSLDQGLQFLIQYYNGEERAKGNILERFSAQQFPDLHSELNLSSLELGDSALYFCASSVDGRSLSYEQYFGPGTRLTVT.

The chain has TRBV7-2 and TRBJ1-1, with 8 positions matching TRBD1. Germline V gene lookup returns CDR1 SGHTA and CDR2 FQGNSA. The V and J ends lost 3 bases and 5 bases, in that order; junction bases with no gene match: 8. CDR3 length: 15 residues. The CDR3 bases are TGTGCCAGCAGCTTCGGCAGGGGGCTGGGGACTGAAGCTTTCTTT. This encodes CASSFGRGLGTEAFF.

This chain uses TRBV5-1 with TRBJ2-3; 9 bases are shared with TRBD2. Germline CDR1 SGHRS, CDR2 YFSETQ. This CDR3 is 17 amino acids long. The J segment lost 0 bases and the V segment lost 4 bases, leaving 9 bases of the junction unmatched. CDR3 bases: TGCGCCAGCAGCCCTAGCCTAGCGGGGCTTAGCACAGATACGCAGTATTTT. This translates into CASSPSLAGLSTDTQYF.

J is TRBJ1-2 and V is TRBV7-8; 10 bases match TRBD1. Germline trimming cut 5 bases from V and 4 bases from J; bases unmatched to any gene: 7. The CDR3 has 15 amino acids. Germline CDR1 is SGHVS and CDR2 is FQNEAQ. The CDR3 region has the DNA TGTGCCAGCAGCCCCGGGCGGACAGGGGGCTATGGCTACACCTTC. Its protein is CASSPGRTGGYGYTF. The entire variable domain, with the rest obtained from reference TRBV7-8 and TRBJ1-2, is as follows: GAGVSQSPRYKVAKRGQDVALRCDPISGHVSLFWYQQALGQGPEFLTYFQNEAQLDKSGLPSDRFFAERPEGSVSTLKIQRTQQEDSAVYLCASSPGRTGGYGYTFGSGTRLTVV.

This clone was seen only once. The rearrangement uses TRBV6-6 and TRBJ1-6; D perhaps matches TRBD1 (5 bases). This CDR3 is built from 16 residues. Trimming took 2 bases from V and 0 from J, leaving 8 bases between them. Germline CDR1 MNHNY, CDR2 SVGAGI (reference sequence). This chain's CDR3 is CASSYGASSYNSPLHF. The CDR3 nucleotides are TGTGCCAGCAGTTACGGGGCGAGCTCCTATAATTCACCCCTCCACTTT.

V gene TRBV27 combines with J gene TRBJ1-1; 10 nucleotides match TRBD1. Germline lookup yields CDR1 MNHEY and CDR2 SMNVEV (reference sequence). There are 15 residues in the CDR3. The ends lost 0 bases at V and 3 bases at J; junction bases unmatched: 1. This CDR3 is CASSLSGTGDTEAFF. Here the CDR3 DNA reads TGTGCCAGCAGTTTATCAGGGACAGGGGACACTGAAGCTTTCTTT.

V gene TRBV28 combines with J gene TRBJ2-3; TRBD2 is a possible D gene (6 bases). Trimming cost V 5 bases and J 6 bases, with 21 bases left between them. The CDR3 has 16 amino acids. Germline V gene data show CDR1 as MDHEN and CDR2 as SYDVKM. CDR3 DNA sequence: TGTGCCAGCAGTCCAGGCGGGACCACCTTGACGGATACGCAGTATTTT. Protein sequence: CASSPGGTTLTDTQYF.

The CDR3: CASSREVGSSPLHF. CDR3 bases: TGTGCCAGCAGCAGGGAGGTTGGTAGTTCACCCCTCCACTTT. This chain connects TRBV5-6 to TRBJ1-6; D is undetermined. CDR3 length equals 14 residues. Looked up from germline, CDR1 is SGHDT and CDR2 is YYEEEE. The V end lost 4 bases, the J end lost 9 bases, and 14 bases lay between the germline ends.